Listed here is a single T cell receptor beta chain. Its matching antigen is unknown. The data originate from a study of OX40 agonist ivuxolimab in advanced cancers. Clones were sequenced by immunoSEQ multiplex PCR, and TCRdb holds only the in-frame ones, with some missing. The sample holds roughly 70,000 clones, about nine tenths seen once. Study-wide findings and caveats: On average, CD8+ T cells had more expanded clones than CD4+. Clones of CD4+ and CD8+ blood T cells grew by week 6 at doses of 0.1 to 3.0 mg/kg.

The CDR3 loop spans 15 amino acids. Germline V gene data show CDR1 as MDHEN and CDR2 as SYDVKM. The V end was cut by 4 bases, the J end by 7 bases, with 16 bases between. The origin of this receptor is an adult with an advanced solid tumor such as melanoma, head and neck, liver or kidney cancer. Sequencing was performed on CD4+ or CD8+ T cells sorted from blood, taken in a trial of the OX40 agonist ivuxolimab. This chain uses TRBV28 with TRBJ1-4, with unresolved D. The CDR3 here is CASSWSGSGGEKLFF. In DNA, the CDR3 is TGTGCCAGCAGTTGGTCGGGGAGTGGAGGTGAAAAACTGTTTTTT.